Below, 18 T cell receptor beta chains from the same sample are listed, as sequenced in a study of blood T cells in healthy people across ages. With a J-beta primer mix and a sample-barcoded 5' primer, a second PCR ran about 7 to 12 cycles. TCRdb itself ran the 5' RACE reads through MiXCR, one entry per CDR3 protein. The table has approximately 790,000 distinct CDR3 sequences, around 62% seen once. The sequencing input was blood. These receptors were obtained from a man aged 25 to 40 in good health.

This clonotype was observed a few times. V is TRBV10-3 and J is TRBJ2-7; no clear D. This CDR3 contains 14 residues. In germline, CDR1 is ENHRY, CDR2 SYGVKD. The V gene lost 3 bases and the J gene lost 3 bases, with 12 bases spanning the gap. CDR3 loop: CAISDGRSSYEQYF. CDR3 DNA: TGTGCCATCAGTGATGGGCGGAGCAGCTACGAGCAGTACTTC.

The genes are TRBV9 and TRBJ2-3, with no clear D. This CDR3 contains 16 residues. CDR1 and CDR2 (germline): SGDLS, YYNGEE. Trimming shortened V by 0 bases and J by 4 bases, and 15 bases separated the two germline ends. The CDR3 loop is CASSVGIEDGADTQYF. CDR3 sequence (DNA): TGTGCCAGCAGCGTAGGAATTGAGGACGGCGCAGATACGCAGTATTTT. Supplemented by reference TRBV9 and TRBJ2-3, the full variable domain reads DSGVTQTPKHLITATGQRVTLRCSPRSGDLSVYWYQQSLDQGLQFLIQYYNGEERAKGNILERFSAQQFPDLHSELNLSSLELGDSALYFCASSVGIEDGADTQYFGPGTRLTVL.

V is TRBV18 and J is TRBJ2-6, with a possible D match to TRBD2 (6 bases). Germline assignment: CDR1 KGHSH and CDR2 LQKENI. The CDR3 runs to 17 residues. The V end was cut by 3 bases, the J end by 2 bases, with 14 bases between. DNA of the CDR3: TGTGCCAGCTCACCCGCGGGACGGACGACTGGGGCCAACGTCCTGACTTTC. Its protein product is CASSPAGRTTGANVLTF.

The chain recombines TRBV7-2 with TRBJ2-7; the D is unclear. The V and J ends lost 4 bases and 2 bases respectively, with 18 bases between them. The germline CDR1 and CDR2 sequences are SGHTA and FQGNSA. The CDR3 is 16 residues long. The CDR3 is CASSSFKSQAPYEQYF. In nucleotides, the CDR3 is TGTGCCAGCAGCTCCTTTAAGAGCCAGGCCCCCTACGAGCAGTACTTC.

This clonotype was counted at least ten times. The genes are TRBV13 and TRBJ2-5; 7 nucleotides match TRBD1. The CDR3 contains 14 residues. Germline V lookup: CDR1 PRHDT, CDR2 FYEKMQ (reference sequence). V lost 4 bases and J lost 4; bases outside the gene matches: 6. The CDR3 loop is CASSSTRQGETQYF. CDR3 DNA sequence: TGTGCCAGCAGCTCCACCCGACAGGGAGAGACCCAGTACTTC.

The rearrangement uses TRBV6-5 and TRBJ1-2, with no clear D. CDR1 MNHEY and CDR2 SVGAGI come from the germline V gene. This CDR3 is built from 16 residues. With 6 bases removed from V and 3 bases from J, the gap between germline ends came to 20 bases. The CDR3 here is CASRHSAGQAHYGYTF. CDR3 bases: TGTGCCAGCAGACACTCGGCGGGTCAGGCCCACTATGGCTACACCTTC.

The J gene is TRBJ1-6, the V gene TRBV18, with 7 bases matching TRBD1. The V segment lost 3 bases and the J segment 0 bases; nucleotides outside the gene matches: 8. CDR3 length: 18 residues. The germline V gene has CDR1 KGHSH and CDR2 LQKENI. The CDR3 sequence: CASSPGTVSSSYNSPLHF. The CDR3 DNA sequence: TGTGCCAGCTCACCCGGGACAGTATCCAGCTCCTATAATTCACCCCTCCACTTT.

The chain has TRBV5-1 and TRBJ2-5; 7 bases map to TRBD2. The CDR3 spans 15 residues. Germline loops: CDR1 SGHRS, CDR2 YFSETQ. V lost 5 bases, J lost 2 bases, and 9 bases stayed unmatched. CDR3 in DNA: TGCGCCAGCAGGAGAGGTCCTAGCGGACAAGAGACCCAGTACTTC. Amino acids: CASRRGPSGQETQYF.

The V call is TRBV20-1, the J call TRBJ1-5, with D hard to call. From germline, CDR1 is DFQATT and CDR2 SNEGSKA (reference sequence). The CDR3 sequence is 10 residues long. V lost 2 bases and J 4 bases, leaving 0 bases between the germline ends. CDR3 protein: CSARNQPQHF. DNA for the CDR3: TGCAGTGCTAGAAATCAGCCCCAGCATTTT.

The V and J genes are TRBV2 and TRBJ2-5, with D perhaps TRBD2 (7 bases). The assigned J gene may be wrong: the sequence end matches TRBJ2-7 better. Germline-derived CDR1 and CDR2 are SNHLY and FYNNEI. CDR3 length: 15 amino acids. CDR3 DNA: TGTGCCAGCAGGGGGGGGCAGCGCGAGGCCTGCGAGCAGTACTTC. Translation: CASRGGQREACEQYF.

The V gene is TRBV11-3, the J gene TRBJ2-6; D gene unclear. V was pared by 5 bases and J by 12 bases, with 11 bases between. This CDR3 is 12 amino acids long. Germline-derived CDR1 and CDR2 are SGHNT and YENEEA. CDR3 loop: CASSLDGLVLTF. CDR3 DNA sequence: TGTGCCAGCAGCCTGGACGGTCTCGTCCTGACTTTC. Full variable domain (rest looked up from reference TRBV11-3 and TRBJ2-6): EAGVVQSPRYKIIEKKQPVAFWCNPISGHNTLYWYLQNLGQGPELLIRYENEEAVDDSQLPKDRFSAERLKGVDSTLKIQPAELGDSAVYLCASSLDGLVLTFGAGSRLTVL.

The gene calls are TRBV27 and TRBJ2-5; 10 nucleotides line up with TRBD1. The end of the DNA aligns better with TRBJ2-7, so the J call may be wrong. CDR1 and CDR2 from the germline V gene are MNHEY and SMNVEV (reference sequence). This CDR3 contains 15 residues. The CDR3 sequence: CASSSDRGQVYEQYF. As DNA, the CDR3 is TGTGCCAGCAGTTCCGACAGGGGGCAAGTTTACGAGCAGTACTTC.

This clonotype is a singleton in its sample. The rearrangement links TRBV9 to TRBJ2-1, with 11 positions matching TRBD2. CDR1 is SGDLS and CDR2 is YYNGEE in the germline V gene. This CDR3 region has 16 residues. V trimming: 2 bases; J trimming: 8 bases; junction bases outside the gene matches: 9. The CDR3 sequence is CASSVASGGLNDEQFF. In nucleotides, the CDR3 is TGTGCCAGCAGCGTGGCTAGCGGGGGGTTGAACGATGAGCAGTTCTTC.

The chain combines TRBV28 with TRBJ2-3, with TRBD2 identical over 8 bases. This CDR3 is 11 amino acids long. With 6 bases clipped from V and 14 bases from J, the junction kept 7 bases outside the gene matches. Germline V lookup: CDR1 MDHEN, CDR2 SYDVKM. In DNA form, the CDR3 reads TGTGCCAGCAGGCGGGGGGCCCTCTTGTATTTT. This encodes CASRRGALLYF. The entire variable domain, with the rest obtained from reference TRBV28 and TRBJ2-3, is as follows: DVKVTQSSRYLVKRTGEKVFLECVQDMDHENMFWYRQDPGLGLRLIYFSYDVKMKEKGDIPEGYSVSREKKERFSLILESASTNQTSMYLCASRRGALLYFGPGTRLTVL.

The chain employs TRBV6-1 and TRBJ2-3; TRBD2 is a possible D gene (5 bases). The V and J ends lost 1 base and 8 bases respectively, with 16 bases between them. The germline V gene has CDR1 MNHNS and CDR2 SASEGT. The CDR3 has 15 residues. The CDR3 is CASSEVAGISGTQYF. DNA of the CDR3: TGTGCCAGCAGTGAAGTTGCAGGTATCAGCGGTACGCAGTATTTT.

This clonotype was seen a single time. The chain uses TRBV6-2 or TRBV6-3 and TRBJ2-2, with D tentatively TRBD1 (6 bases). The CDR3 length is 17 residues. V was trimmed by 6 bases and J by 1 base, leaving 18 bases between them. Germline assignment: CDR1 MNHEY and CDR2 SVGEGT. The CDR3 region is CASSYQPGQMNTGELFF. The CDR3 DNA sequence: TGTGCCAGCAGCTACCAACCCGGACAGATGAACACCGGGGAGCTGTTTTTT.

The chain has TRBV5-1 and TRBJ2-5; D is perhaps TRBD1 (6 bases). CDR3 size: 15 residues. V lost 2 bases and J 2 bases, leaving 13 bases between the germline ends. Germline CDR1 SGHRS, CDR2 YFSETQ. In DNA form, the CDR3 reads TGCGCCAGCAGCTTAAGCGGACAGAAGCAAGAGACCCAGTACTTC. It codes for CASSLSGQKQETQYF.

This clonotype has a single count. V gene TRBV11-2 combines with J gene TRBJ1-1; no clear D gene. The CDR3 has 16 residues. From germline, CDR1 is SGHAT and CDR2 FQNNGV. V lost 3 bases, J lost 0 bases, and 14 bases lay in between. The CDR3 DNA reads TGTGCCAGCAGCTTGGCCGGACGGACCTTGAACACTGAAGCTTTCTTT. Translating gives CASSLAGRTLNTEAFF.